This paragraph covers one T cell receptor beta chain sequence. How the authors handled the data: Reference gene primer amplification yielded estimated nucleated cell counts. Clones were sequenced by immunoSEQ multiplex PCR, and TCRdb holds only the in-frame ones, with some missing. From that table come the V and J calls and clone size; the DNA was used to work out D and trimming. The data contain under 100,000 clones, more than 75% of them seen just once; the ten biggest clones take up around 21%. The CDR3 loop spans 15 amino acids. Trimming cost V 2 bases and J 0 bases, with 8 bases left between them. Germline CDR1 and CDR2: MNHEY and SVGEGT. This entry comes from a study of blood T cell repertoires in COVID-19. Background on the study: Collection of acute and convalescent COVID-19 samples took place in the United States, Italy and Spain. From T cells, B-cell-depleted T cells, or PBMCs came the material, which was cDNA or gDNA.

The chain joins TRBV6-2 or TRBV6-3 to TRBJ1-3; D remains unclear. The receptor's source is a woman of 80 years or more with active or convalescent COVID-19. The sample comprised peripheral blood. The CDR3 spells CASSYTADSGNTIYF. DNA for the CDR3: TGTGCCAGCAGTTACACTGCCGACTCTGGAAACACCATATATTTT.